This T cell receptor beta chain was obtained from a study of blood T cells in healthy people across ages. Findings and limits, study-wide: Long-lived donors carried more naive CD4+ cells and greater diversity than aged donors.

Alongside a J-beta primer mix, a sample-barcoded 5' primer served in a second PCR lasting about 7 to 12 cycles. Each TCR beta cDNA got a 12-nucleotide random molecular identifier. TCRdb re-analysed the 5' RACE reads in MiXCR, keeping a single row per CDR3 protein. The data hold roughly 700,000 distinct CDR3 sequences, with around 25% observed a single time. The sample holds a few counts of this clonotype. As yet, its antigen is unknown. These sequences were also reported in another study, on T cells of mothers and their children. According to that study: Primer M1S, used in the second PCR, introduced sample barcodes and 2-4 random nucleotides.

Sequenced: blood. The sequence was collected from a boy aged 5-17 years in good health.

The CDR3 region has the DNA TGTGCCAGCAGTTACTTGGCCGGGGGCTCGTACGAGCAGTACTTC. This translates into CASSYLAGGSYEQYF. The J gene is TRBJ2-7, the V gene TRBV6-5; D is perhaps TRBD1 or TRBD2 (6 bases each). Germline loops: CDR1 MNHEY, CDR2 SVGAGI. This CDR3 spans 15 amino acids. V gave up 1 base and J gave up 4 bases, with 14 bases separating them.